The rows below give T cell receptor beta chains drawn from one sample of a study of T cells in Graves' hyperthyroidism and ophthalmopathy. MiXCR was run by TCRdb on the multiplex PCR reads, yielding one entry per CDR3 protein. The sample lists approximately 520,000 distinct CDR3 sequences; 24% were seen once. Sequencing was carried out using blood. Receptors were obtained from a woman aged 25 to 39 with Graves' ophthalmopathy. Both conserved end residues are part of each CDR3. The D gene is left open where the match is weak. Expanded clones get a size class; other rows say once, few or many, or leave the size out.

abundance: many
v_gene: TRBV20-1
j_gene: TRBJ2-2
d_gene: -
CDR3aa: CSASLRVSGGELFF
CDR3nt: TGCAGTGCTAGTCTTAGGGTGTCGGGCGGGGAGCTGTTTTTT

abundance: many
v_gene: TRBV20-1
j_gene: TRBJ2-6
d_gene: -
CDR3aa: CSARQASSGANVLTF
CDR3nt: TGCAGTGCTAGACAGGCCAGCTCTGGGGCCAACGTCCTGACTTTC

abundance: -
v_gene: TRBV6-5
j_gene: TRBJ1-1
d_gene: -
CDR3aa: CASSLSIRAEAFF
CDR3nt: TGTGCCAGCAGTTTAAGCATAAGGGCTGAAGCTTTCTTT

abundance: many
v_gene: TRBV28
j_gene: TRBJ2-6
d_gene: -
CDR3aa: CASSLEGGPPGANVLTF
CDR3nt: TGTGCCAGCAGTTTAGAAGGGGGACCACCTGGGGCCAACGTCCTGACTTTC

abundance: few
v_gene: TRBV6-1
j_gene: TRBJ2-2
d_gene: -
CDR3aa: CASNPGPLGTGELFF
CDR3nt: TGTGCCAGCAACCCGGGACCGCTGGGCACCGGGGAGCTGTTTTTT

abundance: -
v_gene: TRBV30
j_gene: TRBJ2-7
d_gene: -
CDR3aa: CAFPGVRGLDEQYF
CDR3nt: TGTGCCTTCCCGGGGGTTCGGGGTTTAGACGAGCAGTACTTC

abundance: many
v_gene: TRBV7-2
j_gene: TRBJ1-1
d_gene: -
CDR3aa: CASSLFRGEAFF
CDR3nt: TGTGCCAGCAGCTTATTCAGGGGTGAAGCTTTCTTT

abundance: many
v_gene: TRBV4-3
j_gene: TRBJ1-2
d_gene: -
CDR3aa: CASSLSLGWIYGYTF
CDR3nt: TGCGCCAGCAGCCTTTCGCTGGGATGGATCTATGGCTACACCTTC

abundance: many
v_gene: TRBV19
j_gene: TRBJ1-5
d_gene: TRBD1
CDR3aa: CASSPHLRDRVGQPQHF
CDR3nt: TGTGCCAGTAGTCCCCACCTCCGGGACAGGGTGGGACAGCCCCAGCATTTT

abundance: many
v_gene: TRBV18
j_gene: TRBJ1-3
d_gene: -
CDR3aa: CASSPGDSGNTIYF
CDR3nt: TGTGCCAGCTCACCAGGGGACTCCGGAAACACCATATATTTT

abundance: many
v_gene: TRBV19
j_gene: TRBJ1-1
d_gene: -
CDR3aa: CASSPDRGKNTEAFF
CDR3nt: TGTGCCAGTAGCCCTGATAGAGGGAAGAACACTGAAGCTTTCTTT

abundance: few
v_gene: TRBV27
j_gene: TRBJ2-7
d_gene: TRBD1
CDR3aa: CASSPGQGAEEQYF
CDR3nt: TGTGCCAGCAGTCCCGGACAGGGGGCCGAGGAGCAGTACTTC

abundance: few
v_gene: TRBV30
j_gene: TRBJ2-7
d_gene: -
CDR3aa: CAWSVNYYEQYF
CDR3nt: TGTGCCTGGAGTGTGAATTACTACGAGCAGTACTTC

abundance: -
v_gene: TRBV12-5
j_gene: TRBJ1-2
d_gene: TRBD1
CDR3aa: CASGSLHGVGGQEYGYTF
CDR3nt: TGTGCTAGTGGTTCCCTCCATGGGGTAGGGGGCCAGGAGTATGGCTACACCTTC

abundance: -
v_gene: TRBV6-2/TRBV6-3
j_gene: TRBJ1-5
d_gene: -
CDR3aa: CASRVRPDDVYSNQPQHF
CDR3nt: TGTGCCAGCAGGGTGAGGCCCGACGATGTGTATAGCAATCAGCCCCAGCATTTT

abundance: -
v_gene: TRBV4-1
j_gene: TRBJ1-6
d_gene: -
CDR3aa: CASSHPRRERNSPLHF
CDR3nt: TGCGCCAGCAGCCATCCTAGAAGGGAAAGGAATTCACCCCTCCACTTT

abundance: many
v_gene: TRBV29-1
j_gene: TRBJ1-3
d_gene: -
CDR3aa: CSVETGRGNTIYF
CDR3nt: TGCAGCGTTGAAACAGGGAGGGGAAACACCATATATTTT

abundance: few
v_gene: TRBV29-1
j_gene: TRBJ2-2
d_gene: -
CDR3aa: CSVKTRGGTGELFF
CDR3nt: TGCAGCGTTAAAACCCGTGGGGGAACCGGGGAGCTGTTTTTT

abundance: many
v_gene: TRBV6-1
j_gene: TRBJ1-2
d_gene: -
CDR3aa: CASSEVGYDGFYGYTF
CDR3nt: TGTGCCAGCAGTGAAGTTGGGTATGACGGCTTCTATGGCTACACCTTC

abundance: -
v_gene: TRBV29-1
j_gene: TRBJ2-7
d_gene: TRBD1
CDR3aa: CSVESRQGGEQYF
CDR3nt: TGCAGCGTTGAAAGCCGACAGGGTGGCGAGCAGTACTTC

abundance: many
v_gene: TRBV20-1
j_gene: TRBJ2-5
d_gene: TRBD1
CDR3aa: CSLNRGGETQYF
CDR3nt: TGCAGCCTAAACAGGGGCGGAGAGACCCAGTACTTC

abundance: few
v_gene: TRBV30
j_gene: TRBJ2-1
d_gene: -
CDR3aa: CAWSVQEGEQFF
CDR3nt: TGTGCCTGGAGTGTTCAGGAGGGAGAGCAGTTCTTC

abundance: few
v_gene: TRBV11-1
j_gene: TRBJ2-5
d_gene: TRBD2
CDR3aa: CASSPGASGGAAAETQYF
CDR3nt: TGTGCCAGCAGCCCCGGGGCTAGCGGGGGGGCAGCTGCAGAGACCCAGTACTTC

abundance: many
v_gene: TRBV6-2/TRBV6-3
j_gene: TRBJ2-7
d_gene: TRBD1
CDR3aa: CASSYLGQGWEQYF
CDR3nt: TGTGCCAGCAGTTACCTGGGACAGGGGTGGGAGCAGTACTTC

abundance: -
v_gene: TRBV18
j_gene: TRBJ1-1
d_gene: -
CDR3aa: CASSPPSRSNTEAFF
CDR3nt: TGTGCCAGCTCACCACCATCCAGGTCGAACACTGAAGCTTTCTTT

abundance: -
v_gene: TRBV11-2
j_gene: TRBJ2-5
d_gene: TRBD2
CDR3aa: CASSPLRSGGFQETQYF
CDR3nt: TGTGCCAGCAGCCCGCTACGGAGCGGGGGCTTTCAAGAGACCCAGTACTTC

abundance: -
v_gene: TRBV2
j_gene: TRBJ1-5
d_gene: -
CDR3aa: CASSERQGFQPQHF
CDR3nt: TGTGCCAGCAGTGAACGCCAGGGTTTTCAGCCCCAGCATTTT

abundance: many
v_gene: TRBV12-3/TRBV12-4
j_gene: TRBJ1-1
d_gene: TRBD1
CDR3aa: CASSPDRGVTEAFF
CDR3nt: TGTGCCAGCAGCCCGGACAGGGGCGTCACTGAAGCTTTCTTT

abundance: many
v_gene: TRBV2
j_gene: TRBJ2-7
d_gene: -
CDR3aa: CASSEQIYEQYF
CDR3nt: TGTGCCAGCAGTGAACAGATCTACGAGCAGTACTTC

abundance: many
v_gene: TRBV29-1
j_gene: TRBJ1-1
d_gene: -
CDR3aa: CSVRIAQNTEAFF
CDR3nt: TGCAGCGTCAGGATAGCGCAGAACACTGAAGCTTTCTTT

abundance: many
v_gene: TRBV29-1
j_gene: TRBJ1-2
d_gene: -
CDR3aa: CSAQGSDGYTF
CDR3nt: TGCAGCGCCCAGGGTTCGGACGGCTACACCTTC

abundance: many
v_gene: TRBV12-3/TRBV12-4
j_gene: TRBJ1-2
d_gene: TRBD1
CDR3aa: CASSLGQGLSGYGYTF
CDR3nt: TGTGCCAGCAGTTTGGGACAGGGGTTGAGTGGCTATGGCTACACCTTC

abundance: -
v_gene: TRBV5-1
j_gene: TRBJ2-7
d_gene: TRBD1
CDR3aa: CASSSNPGQTYEQYF
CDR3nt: TGCGCCAGCAGCTCGAACCCGGGACAGACCTACGAGCAGTACTTC

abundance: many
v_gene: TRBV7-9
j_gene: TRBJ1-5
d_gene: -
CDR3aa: CASSLAAEGGPQHF
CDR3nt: TGTGCCAGCAGCTTAGCGGCCGAGGGAGGGCCCCAGCATTTT

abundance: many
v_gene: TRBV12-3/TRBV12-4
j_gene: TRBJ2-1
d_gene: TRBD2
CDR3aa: CASSLRTSGNWEQFF
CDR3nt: TGTGCCAGCAGTTTAAGGACTAGCGGGAATTGGGAGCAGTTCTTC

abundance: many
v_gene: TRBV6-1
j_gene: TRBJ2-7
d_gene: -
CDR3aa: CASAGLTYEQYF
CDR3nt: TGTGCCAGCGCGGGGCTAACCTACGAGCAGTACTTC

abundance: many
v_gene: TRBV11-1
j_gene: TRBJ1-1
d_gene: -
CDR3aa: CASSLHNTEAFF
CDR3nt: TGTGCCAGCAGCCTACATAACACTGAAGCTTTCTTT

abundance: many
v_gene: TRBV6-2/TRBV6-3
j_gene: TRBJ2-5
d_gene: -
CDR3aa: CASSPHRAFQETQYF
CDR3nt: TGTGCCAGCAGTCCGCACCGGGCCTTCCAAGAGACCCAGTACTTC

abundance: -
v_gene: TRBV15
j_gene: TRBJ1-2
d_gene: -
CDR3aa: CATSRGNAEGYTF
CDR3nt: TGTGCCACCAGCAGAGGGAATGCTGAAGGCTACACCTTC

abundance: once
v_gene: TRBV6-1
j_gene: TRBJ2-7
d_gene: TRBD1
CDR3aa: CASSRYRDRVGEQYF
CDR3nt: TGTGCCAGCAGCCGTTACCGGGACAGGGTTGGGGAGCAGTACTTC

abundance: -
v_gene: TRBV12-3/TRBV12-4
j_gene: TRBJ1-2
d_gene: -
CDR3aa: CASSLVTGDGNTF
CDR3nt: TGTGCCAGCAGCCTAGTGACAGGAGATGGCAACACCTTC

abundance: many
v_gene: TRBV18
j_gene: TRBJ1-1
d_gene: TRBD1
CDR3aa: CASSLITGVNTEAFF
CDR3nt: TGTGCCAGCTCACTGATTACAGGGGTGAACACTGAAGCTTTCTTT

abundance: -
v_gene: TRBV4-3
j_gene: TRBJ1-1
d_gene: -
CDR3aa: CASSRAWTANTEAFF
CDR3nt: TGCGCCAGCAGCCGAGCTTGGACAGCGAACACTGAAGCTTTCTTT

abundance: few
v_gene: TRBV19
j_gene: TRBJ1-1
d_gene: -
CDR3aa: CASSQGEAFF
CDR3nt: TGTGCCAGTAGCCAGGGTGAAGCTTTCTTT

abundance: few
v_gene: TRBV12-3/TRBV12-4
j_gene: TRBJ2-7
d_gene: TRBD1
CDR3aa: CASSGTGVVPNEQYF
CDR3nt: TGTGCCAGCAGTGGAACAGGGGTTGTTCCTAACGAGCAGTACTTC

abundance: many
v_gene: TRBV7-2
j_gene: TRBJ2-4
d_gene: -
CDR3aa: CASSLEEGNIQYF
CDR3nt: TGTGCCAGCAGCTTAGAGGAAGGAAACATTCAGTACTTC

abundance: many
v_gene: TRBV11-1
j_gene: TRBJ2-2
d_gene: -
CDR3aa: CASSPRAGVDTGELFF
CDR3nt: TGTGCCAGCAGCCCTCGTGCAGGGGTCGACACCGGGGAGCTGTTTTTT

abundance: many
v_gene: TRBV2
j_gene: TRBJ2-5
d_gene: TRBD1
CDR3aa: CASSPGQRTQYF
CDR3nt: TGTGCCAGCAGCCCGGGACAGCGGACCCAGTACTTC

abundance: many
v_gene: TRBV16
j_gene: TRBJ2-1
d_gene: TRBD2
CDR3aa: CASSPLAGGNEQFF
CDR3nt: TGTGCCAGCAGCCCACTAGCGGGGGGCAATGAGCAGTTCTTC

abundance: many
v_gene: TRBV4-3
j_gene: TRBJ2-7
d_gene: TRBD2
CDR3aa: CASSQDRSGVLYEQYF
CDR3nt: TGCGCCAGCAGCCAAGATAGGAGCGGGGTCCTCTACGAGCAGTACTTC